The sequence of this T cell receptor (beta chain) was determined in a study of lymphopenia after photon versus proton radiotherapy (dated by TCRdb to the late 2010s). Study-level background: In patients with gastrointestinal tumors who developed high-grade lymphopenia, the study compared the immunological effects of photon radiation therapy with those of proton radiation therapy. The cohort comprised about 20 patients with gastrointestinal tumors who received either photon or proton therapy and then developed lymphopenia. The goal of the study was to characterize the differences between the two radiation modalities in how they affect the immune system. The paper as a whole reports these results and caveats: Among patients across the cohort who died, overall survival time showed an inverse correlation with a larger post-nadir drop in TCR diversity. After the lymphocyte count nadir, photon-treated repertoires showed oligoclonal expansion, especially of CD8+ Temra cells, which drove the drop in diversity. The survival association was assessed only in patients who died, and better survival with proton therapy was presented by the authors as a possibility rather than a demonstrated result. During treatment, patients who received proton therapy stayed relatively stable, whereas patients who received photon therapy lost naive T cells and TCR diversity and gained effector/memory populations.

Note on this clone: Its antigen specificity is not known. The sample holds no much larger clone one base away, and base qualities are not on file.

From the cysteine up to the phenylalanine, the CDR3 has a length of 16 residues. The retained sequence is limited to the CDR3, 48 bases, with the frame set at the first base. From V the trimming removes 4 bases and from J it removes 4 bases, while the gene matches leave 11 bases of the junction unaccounted for. The germline V gene (reference sequence) sets CDR1 to SGHNT and CDR2 to YYREEE. Library preparation used the immunoSEQ multiplex PCR assay. Deep sequencing of rearranged TCR beta loci, alongside multiparametric flow cytometry, was used to profile T cell repertoires. TCRdb took over this immuneACCESS table, retaining in-frame rearrangements with V and J assigned. Such tables are incomplete; in checked studies, under half of the missing clones stem from an unresolved V gene, and the remainder is unexplained. A total of just over 30,000 clones appear in this sample, nearly 95% of them only once. The ten largest clones take up under 0.8% of the sample.

The receptor was derived from a woman in her fifties or sixties with cholangiocarcinoma. Rearrangement joined TRBV5-4 to TRBJ2-7; 10 bases in the junction line up with TRBD1. This specimen was peripheral blood, taken from a patient treated with photon-based radiotherapy. The CDR3 protein sequence reads: CASSTSGTGAPYEQYF. The DNA reads TGTGCCAGCAGCACCTCCGGGACAGGGGCGCCTTACGAGCAGTACTTC.